Listed below are T cell receptor beta chains from one sample, sequenced in a study of cytomegalovirus exposure and HLA in healthy donors. Data came from immunoSEQ multiplex PCR; TCRdb stores just in-frame clones and leaves some out. The data show roughly 62,000 clones, 60% to 80% seen once. The sequenced material came from PBMCs. These receptors all stem from a woman aged 40 to 50 in good health and CMV-seropositive. CDR3s include the opening cysteine and the closing phenylalanine or tryptophan. A D gene is named only where the DNA matches it firmly. The listing skips clone size in some rows; elsewhere it reads once, few, many or a size class.

v_call	clone_size	d_call	j_call	cdr3_aa	cdr3_nt
TRBV27	-	-	TRBJ1-4	CASRGSFGLDSGEKLFF	TGTGCCAGCAGAGGGAGCTTCGGTCTGGACTCTGGAGAAAAACTGTTTTTT
TRBV27	-	-	TRBJ1-5	CASKVLGSGQPQHF	TGTGCCAGCAAGGTATTGGGGTCGGGACAGCCCCAGCATTTT
TRBV9	-	-	TRBJ2-5	CASSVLGLGETQYF	TGTGCCAGCAGCGTTCTAGGTTTGGGAGAGACCCAGTACTTC
TRBV30	-	-	TRBJ1-1	CAWSVGGDTEAFF	TGTGCCTGGAGTGTGGGGGGGGACACTGAAGCTTTCTTT
TRBV7-2	-	-	TRBJ2-5	CASSGQRPGLQSAQYF	TGTGCCAGCAGCGGTCAACGACCGGGACTCCAGTCGGCCCAGTACTTC
TRBV30	-	TRBD1	TRBJ2-7	CAWSVLTGGTYEQYF	TGTGCCTGGAGTGTACTGACAGGGGGGACCTACGAGCAGTACTTC
TRBV4-1	once	TRBD1	TRBJ2-7	CASSQMTGGEYEQYF	TGCGCCAGCAGCCAAATGACAGGGGGCGAGTACGAGCAGTACTTC
TRBV7-9	-	-	TRBJ1-1	CASSLGGDTAFF	TGTGCCAGCAGCTTAGGGGGGGATACAGCTTTCTTT
TRBV6-1	-	TRBD2	TRBJ2-1	CASSGTAGGNEQFF	TGTGCCAGCAGTGGGACAGCGGGGGGCAATGAGCAGTTCTTC
TRBV7-2	-	TRBD2	TRBJ2-3	CASTPPGLAGNTQYF	TGTGCCAGCACCCCCCCAGGACTAGCGGGGAACACGCAGTATTTT
TRBV27	-	TRBD1	TRBJ1-2	CASSAGTGRSGYTF	TGTGCCAGCAGTGCCGGGACAGGGAGGAGTGGCTACACCTTC
TRBV27	-	-	TRBJ2-7	CASSFGGGLLYEQYF	TGTGCCAGCAGTTTCGGGGGAGGACTACTATACGAGCAGTACTTC
TRBV5-1	-	-	TRBJ2-7	CASSLIGRGIAYEQYF	TGCGCCAGCAGCTTGATTGGGCGGGGAATTGCCTACGAGCAGTACTTC
TRBV7-2	-	-	TRBJ2-7	CASSLPIQGKVDYEQYF	TGTGCCAGCAGCTTACCCATACAGGGTAAGGTCGATTACGAGCAGTACTTC
TRBV6-1	few	-	TRBJ2-1	CASSEGIEDWEQFF	TGTGCCAGCAGTGAAGGAATAGAAGATTGGGAGCAGTTCTTC
TRBV7-6	-	-	TRBJ1-3	CASSLQGNTIYF	TGTGCCAGCAGCTTACAGGGAAACACCATATATTTT
TRBV4-1	-	-	TRBJ2-1	CASSQVTTVDEQFF	TGCGCCAGCAGCCAAGTAACTACGGTCGATGAGCAGTTCTTC
TRBV7-2	-	-	TRBJ2-2	CASSLRTGDSGELFF	TGTGCCAGCAGCTTAAGGACTGGGGACTCCGGGGAGCTGTTTTTT
TRBV6-4	-	-	TRBJ2-7	CASGSLELTPCNEQYF	TGTGCCAGCGGGTCGCTCGAATTGACTCCTTGTAACGAGCAGTACTTC
TRBV27	-	-	TRBJ2-7	CASTSYEQYF	TGTGCCAGCACCTCGTACGAGCAGTACTTC
TRBV7-2	-	TRBD1	TRBJ1-5	CASSLDGDRGTAQHF	TGTGCCAGCAGCTTAGACGGGGACAGGGGGACGGCCCAGCATTTT
TRBV2	few	-	TRBJ2-7	CASGQKAYEQYF	TGTGCCAGCGGACAGAAGGCCTACGAGCAGTACTTC
TRBV7-3	-	TRBD1	TRBJ1-6	CASSLRDRSDSPLHF	TGTGCCAGCAGCTTAAGGGACAGGTCGGATTCACCCCTCCACTTT
TRBV9	-	-	TRBJ1-6	CASRYSSSYNSPLHF	TGTGCCAGCAGGTACTCGAGCTCCTATAATTCACCCCTCCACTTT
TRBV19	-	-	TRBJ1-5	CASTRENKNQPQHF	TGTGCCAGTACACGGGAGAACAAGAATCAGCCCCAGCATTTT
TRBV14	-	TRBD1	TRBJ1-2	CASSQVSQGYGYTF	TGTGCCAGCAGCCAAGTTTCACAGGGGTATGGCTACACCTTC
TRBV5-1	-	TRBD2	TRBJ2-1	CASSRLAGGDEQFF	TGCGCCAGCAGCCGACTAGCGGGGGGGGATGAGCAGTTCTTC
TRBV5-1	-	TRBD1	TRBJ2-2	CASSNHLTGANTGELFF	TGCGCCAGCAGCAACCATTTGACAGGGGCGAACACCGGGGAGCTGTTTTTT
TRBV5-4	-	TRBD1	TRBJ1-5	CATHSRGQTNQPQHF	TGTGCCACCCACTCAAGGGGACAGACCAATCAGCCCCAGCATTTT
TRBV18	-	TRBD2	TRBJ2-3	CASSKSQLAGAGDTQYF	TGTGCCAGCTCAAAATCGCAACTAGCGGGGGCCGGAGATACGCAGTATTTT
TRBV7-9	few	-	TRBJ1-2	CASSFRVDYGYTF	TGTGCCAGCAGCTTCAGGGTCGACTATGGCTACACCTTC
TRBV5-1	-	TRBD1	TRBJ2-3	CASRRTGWTDTQYF	TGCGCCAGCAGGCGGACAGGGTGGACAGATACGCAGTATTTT
TRBV5-8	-	-	TRBJ1-5	CASSQLRTPNQPQHF	TGTGCCAGCAGCCAATTACGGACTCCCAATCAGCCCCAGCATTTT
TRBV5-1	-	TRBD2	TRBJ2-3	CASSLEGTRVPNTQYF	TGCGCCAGCAGCTTGGAGGGGACTAGAGTCCCCAATACGCAGTATTTT
TRBV27	-	TRBD2	TRBJ2-5	CASSGASGGRETQYF	TGTGCCAGCAGTGGGGCTAGCGGGGGGAGAGAGACCCAGTACTTC
TRBV29-1	once	-	TRBJ1-2	CSVRWRVGNNYGYTF	TGCAGCGTTAGATGGCGGGTAGGAAACAACTATGGCTACACCTTC
TRBV4-3	-	TRBD1	TRBJ2-3	CASSHGTASTDTQYF	TGCGCCAGCAGCCACGGGACAGCTAGCACAGATACGCAGTATTTT
TRBV6-1	-	TRBD1	TRBJ1-5	CASSDRDRGPQHF	TGTGCCAGCAGTGATAGGGACAGGGGGCCCCAGCATTTT
TRBV7-2	-	TRBD2	TRBJ2-3	CASSPSGGLRTDTQYF	TGTGCCAGCAGCCCTAGCGGGGGGCTACGCACAGATACGCAGTATTTT
TRBV6-6	-	-	TRBJ1-5	CASTLTGGSNQPQHF	TGTGCCAGCACCCTCACGGGGGGGAGCAATCAGCCCCAGCATTTT